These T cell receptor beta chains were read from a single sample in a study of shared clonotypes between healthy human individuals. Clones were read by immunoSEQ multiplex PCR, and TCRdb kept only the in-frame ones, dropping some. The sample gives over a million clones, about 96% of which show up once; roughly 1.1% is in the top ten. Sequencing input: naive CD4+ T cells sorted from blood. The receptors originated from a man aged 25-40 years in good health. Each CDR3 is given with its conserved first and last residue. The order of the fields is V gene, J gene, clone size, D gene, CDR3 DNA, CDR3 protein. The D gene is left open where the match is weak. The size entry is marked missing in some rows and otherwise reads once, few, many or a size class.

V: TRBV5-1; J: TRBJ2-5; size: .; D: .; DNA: TGCGCCAGCAGCTTGGAAGACCAGAGTAAGGCCCAGTACTTC; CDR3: CASSLEDQSKAQYF
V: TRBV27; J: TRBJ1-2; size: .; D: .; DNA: TGTGCCAGCAGGGGGGGGATGGGGGGAGCTAACTATGGCTACACCTTC; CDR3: CASRGGMGGANYGYTF
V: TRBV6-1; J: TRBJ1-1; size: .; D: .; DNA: TGTGCCAGCAGTATTCAGGGAAACACTGAAGCTTTCTTT; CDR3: CASSIQGNTEAFF
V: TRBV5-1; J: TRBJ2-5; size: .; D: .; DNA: TGCGCCAGCTCGCGAGGGGAGAGGGAGACCCAGTACTTC; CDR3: CASSRGERETQYF
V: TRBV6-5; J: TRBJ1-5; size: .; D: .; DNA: TGTGCCAGCAGTTACAGGGCAACAACTAATCAGCCCCAGCATTTT; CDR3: CASSYRATTNQPQHF
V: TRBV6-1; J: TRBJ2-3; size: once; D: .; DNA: TGTGCCAGCAGTGTTGAAGGCCCCGGACCTACAGATACGCAGTATTTT; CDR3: CASSVEGPGPTDTQYF
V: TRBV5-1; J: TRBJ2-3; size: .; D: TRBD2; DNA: TGCGCCAGCAGCTTGTCGACTAGCGGTACTACAGATACGCAGTATTTT; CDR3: CASSLSTSGTTDTQYF
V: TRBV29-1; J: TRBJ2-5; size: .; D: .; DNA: TGCAGCGTTGATGTGTGGGAAGGGGAGACCCAGTACTTC; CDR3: CSVDVWEGETQYF
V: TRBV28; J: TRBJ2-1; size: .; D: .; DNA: TGTGCCAGCAGTCACCTTGGAGCGGTCTCCTACAATGAGCAGTTCTTC; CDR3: CASSHLGAVSYNEQFF
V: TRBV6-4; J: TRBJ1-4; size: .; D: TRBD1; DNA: TGTGCCAGCAGTCTCAACAGGGGTGAAAAACTGTTTTTT; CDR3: CASSLNRGEKLFF
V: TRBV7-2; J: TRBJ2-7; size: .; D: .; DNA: TGTGCCAGCAGCTCGTGGGGAGCCTCCTACGAGCAGTACTTC; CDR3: CASSSWGASYEQYF
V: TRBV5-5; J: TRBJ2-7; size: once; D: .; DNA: TGTGCCAGCCGGGGCACTCGCTCCTACGAGCAGTACTTC; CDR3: CASRGTRSYEQYF
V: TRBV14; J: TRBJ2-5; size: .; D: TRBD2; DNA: TGTGCCAGCAGCCCGGGGGGGCTGACCCAGTACTTC; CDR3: CASSPGGLTQYF
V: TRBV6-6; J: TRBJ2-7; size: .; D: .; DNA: TGTGCCAGCAGTCCTAGGGCGGGAAGCTACGAGCAGTACTTC; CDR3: CASSPRAGSYEQYF
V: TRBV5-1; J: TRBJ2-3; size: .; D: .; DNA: TGCGCCAGCAGCTGGGGGGAGGTGGCAGGGGCAGATACGCAGTATTTT; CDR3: CASSWGEVAGADTQYF